This T cell receptor (beta chain) was obtained from a study of T cell responses to AZD1222 COVID-19 vaccine. Findings of the study overall: Females made up more of the donors, who were largely white British, and clonal diversity may have come out too low. Along spike, vaccine-associated CD4 TCRs were found throughout, with dominance at 160-218 and 743-854. The repertoires were collected only after the peak T cell response. Spike-specific TCR repertoires showed rising breadth and depth after two AZD1222 doses.

This CDR3 contains 17 residues. Germline values: CDR1 SGDLS, CDR2 YYNGEE. Trimming cost V 3 bases and J 0 bases; bases outside gene matches: 5. About this clone itself: Its specificity is not known.

Some clones are missing from TCRdb's copy, which holds only in-frame ones; the method was immunoSEQ multiplex PCR. The table lists about 180,000 clones, approximately 90% of them singletons. The clonotype originates from an adult who received the MenACWY meningococcal vaccine as a control. The sample consisted of peripheral blood, taken 28 days after the second dose of the MenACWY control vaccine. This rearrangement joins TRBV9 to TRBJ2-2, with 10 bases that match TRBD1. The CDR3 DNA sequence: TGTGCCAGCAGCGCCCTCGGGACAGGGGCGAACACCGGGGAGCTGTTTTTT. Protein product: CASSALGTGANTGELFF. Filled out from reference TRBV9 and TRBJ2-2, the complete variable domain reads DSGVTQTPKHLITATGQRVTLRCSPRSGDLSVYWYQQSLDQGLQFLIQYYNGEERAKGNILERFSAQQFPDLHSELNLSSLELGDSALYFCASSALGTGANTGELFFGEGSRLTVL.